One sample yielded the 16 T cell receptor beta chains listed below, sequenced in a study of breast tumors, draining lymph nodes, adjacent tissues. TCRdb called the multiplex PCR reads again in MiXCR, with one record for every CDR3 protein. The profile covers about 14,000 distinct CDR3 sequences, with 50% to 70% appearing a single time and about 30% taken by the ten largest. Sequences were obtained from tumor-adjacent breast tissue. The receptor source for this set is a female donor with breast cancer. Some clones in this sample may be carry-over from other donors' samples.

The rearrangement links TRBV29-1 to TRBJ2-5, with D tentatively TRBD1 (5 bases). The CDR3 extends over 12 amino acids. Germline V gene lookup returns CDR1 SQVTM and CDR2 ANQGSEA. Trimming cost V 2 bases and J 5 bases, with 9 bases left between them. This chain's CDR3 is CSVEKGRETQYF. The CDR3 nucleotides are TGCAGCGTTGAAAAGGGGCGCGAGACCCAGTACTTC.

This clonotype has at least ten counts. J is TRBJ1-1 and V is TRBV15; D gene unclear. The V gene lost 8 bases and the J gene lost 2 bases, with 12 bases spanning the gap. The CDR3 runs to 13 residues. Germline lookup yields CDR1 LNHNV and CDR2 YYDKDF (reference sequence). CDR3 sequence: CATQRDFNTEAFF. The CDR3 region has the DNA TGTGCCACCCAGCGCGATTTCAACACTGAAGCTTTCTTT.

V is TRBV11-2 and J is TRBJ2-5; D possibly corresponds to TRBD2 (6 bases). The CDR3 loop spans 11 amino acids. CDR1 and CDR2 from the germline V gene are SGHAT and FQNNGV. V dropped 6 bases and J dropped 7 bases, with 9 bases sitting between them. The CDR3 reads CASSFGGTQYF. In DNA form, the CDR3 reads TGTGCCAGCAGTTTCGGGGGGACCCAGTACTTC.

In this sample, this clonotype is medium-sized. This chain uses TRBV20-1 with TRBJ1-6; 7 nucleotides match TRBD1. The CDR3 is 14 residues long. The J segment lost 13 bases and the V segment lost 1 base, leaving 10 bases of the junction unmatched. The V gene's germline CDR1 is DFQATT and CDR2 SNEGSKA (reference sequence). The CDR3 spells CSARVGTVATPLHF. DNA of the CDR3: TGCAGTGCTAGAGTCGGGACAGTAGCTACCCCCCTCCACTTT.

The gene calls are TRBV9 and TRBJ2-7; 12 nucleotides line up with TRBD2. The V and J ends lost 4 bases and 2 bases, in that order; junction bases with no gene match: 10. CDR3 length equals 17 residues. Germline CDR1 and CDR2: SGDLS and YYNGEE. CDR3 region: CASSPSGTSGLPYEQYF. In DNA form, the CDR3 reads TGTGCCAGCAGCCCGTCCGGGACTAGCGGGCTGCCCTACGAGCAGTACTTC.

This clonotype has a count of ten or more. This chain connects TRBV5-6 to TRBJ2-4, with 8 bases lining up with TRBD1. Germline-derived CDR1 and CDR2 are SGHDT and YYEEEE. Losses at the gene ends were 4 bases for V and 7 bases for J; bases not matched to a gene: 7. The CDR3 totals 14 residues. The CDR3 coding sequence is TGTGCCAGCAGCCCGGCAGGGGGCTGGAACATTCAGTACTTC. This translates into CASSPAGGWNIQYF.

This clonotype was counted a few times. A read error may explain this, as a much larger clone is one base away. This CDR3 reads CASSLMGACSYNEQFF. As DNA, the CDR3 is TGTGCCAGCAGCTTGATGGGCGCGTGCTCCTACAATGAGCAGTTCTTC. The chain combines TRBV5-4 with TRBJ2-1; no firm D call. V was cut by 1 base and J by 0 bases, with 11 bases left in between. Germline CDR1 and CDR2: SGHNT and YYREEE (reference sequence). This CDR3 has 16 residues.

The chain is built from TRBV20-1 and TRBJ1-2; no firm D call. In germline, CDR1 is DFQATT, CDR2 SNEGSKA (reference sequence). The CDR3 spans 12 residues. Trimming shortened V by 2 bases and J by 5 bases, and 9 bases separated the two germline ends. The CDR3 here is CSARPRLYGYTF. As DNA, the CDR3 is TGCAGTGCTAGACCCAGGCTTTATGGCTACACCTTC.

This chain connects TRBV12-3 or TRBV12-4 to TRBJ2-7; 11 bases map to TRBD1. The junction had 16 bases not matched to a gene; V was cut back by 3 bases and J by 0 bases. This CDR3 is built from 20 residues. CDR3 loop: CASSLFRDRGEGSGSYEQYF. The CDR3 DNA follows: TGTGCCAGCAGTTTGTTCCGGGACAGGGGGGAAGGTAGTGGCTCCTACGAGCAGTACTTC.

This chain links TRBV6-5 with TRBJ1-2, with a weak D call TRBD1 (5 bases). The CDR3 sequence is 15 residues long. Germline CDR1 reads MNHEY; CDR2 reads SVGAGI. Trimming left V 4 bases short and J 6 bases short, with 18 bases between. This CDR3 reads CASSSTRTGGNGYTF. CDR3 sequence (DNA): TGTGCCAGCAGTTCAACTAGGACCGGGGGGAATGGCTACACCTTC.

This clonotype has a single count. The rearrangement uses TRBV9 and TRBJ2-7, with TRBD2 matching 15 bases. The CDR3 is made up of 16 amino acids. The germline CDR1 and CDR2 sequences are SGDLS and YYNGEE. Trimming cost V 4 bases and J 5 bases; bases outside gene matches: 7. The CDR3 coding sequence is TGTGCCAGCAGCCCGTCCGGGACTAGCGGGAGGAACGAGCAGTACTTC. Encoded protein: CASSPSGTSGRNEQYF.

This chain's CDR3 is CARLGTNQPQHF. DNA of the CDR3: TGTGCCAGGCTGGGCACCAATCAGCCCCAGCATTTT. The V call is TRBV19, the J call TRBJ1-5; D uncertain. CDR3 length equals 12 residues. V lost 9 bases, J lost 3 bases, and 9 bases lay in between. Germline loops: CDR1 LNHDA, CDR2 SQIVND (reference sequence).

V gene TRBV20-1 combines with J gene TRBJ2-7, with 10 bases that match TRBD1. The length of the CDR3 is 21 residues. Germline assignment: CDR1 DFQATT and CDR2 SNEGSKA (reference sequence). V dropped 0 bases and J dropped 2; count of bases not matched to a gene: 22. CDR3 nucleotides: TGCAGTGCTAGAGATCCGACGGGCGAGCGGCCGGCCGGGACAGGGGCCTACGAGCAGTACTTC. Residues: CSARDPTGERPAGTGAYEQYF.

Concerning this clonotype itself: Compared with germline, one end of the junction differs, possibly owing to a read error. V is TRBV7-3 and J is TRBJ2-5; possible D gene TRBD2, 6 bases. The CDR3 length is 12 residues. Germline-derived CDR1 and CDR2 are SGHTA and FQGTGA. The CDR3 region is CASSSEGETQYF. In nucleotides, the CDR3 is TGTGCTAGCAGTTCGGAGGGGGAGACCCAGTACTTC.

The chain recombines TRBV25-1 with TRBJ1-6, with D perhaps matching TRBD1 (5 bases). The V end was cut by 0 bases, the J end by 11 bases, with 14 bases between. CDR1 is MGHDK, CDR2 SYGVNS, per germline. This CDR3 has 15 residues. CDR3 sequence (DNA): TGTGCCAGCAGTGAATATGGGGACGTACAAACACCCCTCCACTTT. This translates into CASSEYGDVQTPLHF.

The rearrangement links TRBV7-8 to TRBJ2-2, with D unresolved. The germline CDR1 and CDR2 sequences are SGHVS and FQNEAQ. CDR3 size: 11 residues. The germline V and J ends were trimmed by 7 bases and 5 bases, with 5 bases remaining between them. The CDR3 reads CASTPTGELFF. The CDR3 DNA is TGTGCCAGCACCCCAACCGGGGAGCTGTTTTTT.